The next 25 T cell receptor beta chains were all read from a single sample in a study of CD8+ T cells in alopecia areata. cDNA reverse transcribed from extracted RNA served as the sequencing template. Data came from immunoSEQ multiplex PCR; TCRdb stores just in-frame clones and leaves some out. The table shows 170,000 or so clones, with around half occurring only once. Indicated treatment: oral pan-JAK inhibitor, 5-10 mg twice daily. The specimen was CD8+ T cells sorted from blood, collected at week 24, from a patient treated with tofacitinib. These receptors were collected from a human donor with alopecia areata.

The chain has TRBV5-6 and TRBJ2-7, with 7 bases identical to TRBD1. Germline loops: CDR1 SGHDT, CDR2 YYEEEE. The CDR3 is 14 amino acids. V lost 4 bases and J lost 9; bases outside the gene matches: 13. CDR3 DNA: TGTGCCAGCAGCGACGCTACAGGGGCGCTCGCGCAGTACTTC. It is translated as CASSDATGALAQYF.

The chain has TRBV7-9 and TRBJ2-1; weak D call: TRBD2 (5 bases). Germline V CDR1 and CDR2: SEHNR, FQNEAQ (reference sequence). V lost 7 bases, J lost 7 bases, and 8 bases lay in between. The CDR3 covers 11 residues. The DNA for the CDR3 is TGTGCCAGCAACTCGGGGAATGAGCAGTTCTTC. The encoded protein is CASNSGNEQFF.

In regard to this clone: Within the sample, other DNA sequences also encode this same CDR3. This sequence joins TRBV7-9 and TRBJ2-7; 11 bases line up with TRBD1. J was trimmed by 4 bases and V by 5 bases; bases with no gene match: 4. The CDR3 is made up of 14 amino acids. Looked up from germline, CDR1 is SEHNR and CDR2 is FQNEAQ (reference sequence). The CDR3 sequence is CASSPRDRGYEQYF. CDR3 nucleotides: TGTGCCAGCAGCCCAAGGGACAGGGGGTACGAGCAGTACTTC.

The rearrangement uses TRBV7-9 and TRBJ2-3, with D unresolved. The V end lost 2 bases, the J end lost 4 bases, and 13 bases lay between the germline ends. The length of the CDR3 is 15 residues. Germline assignment: CDR1 SEHNR and CDR2 FQNEAQ (reference sequence). CDR3 amino acids: CASSLIDSRADTQYF. The CDR3, as DNA: TGTGCCAGCAGCTTAATCGATAGTAGGGCAGATACGCAGTATTTT.

This chain links TRBV7-9 with TRBJ2-5; 12 nucleotides match TRBD2. CDR3 size: 16 residues. J lost 4 bases, V lost 4 bases, and 7 bases had no gene match. Germline V lookup: CDR1 SEHNR, CDR2 FQNEAQ (reference sequence). The CDR3 sequence is CASSYPGLAGPETQYF. The CDR3, as DNA: TGTGCCAGCAGCTACCCCGGACTAGCGGGGCCAGAGACCCAGTACTTC.

The chain couples TRBV9 to TRBJ2-4; D unresolved. Deletions cut 4 bases from V and 7 bases from J, with 15 bases between. The CDR3 extends over 14 amino acids. Germline CDR1 reads SGDLS; CDR2 reads YYNGEE. CDR3 sequence reads: CASSLSSSRNIQYF. The CDR3 DNA reads TGTGCCAGCAGCCTTAGCTCCTCCCGGAACATTCAGTACTTC.

This chain connects TRBV7-2 to TRBJ2-1, with 8 bases fitting TRBD2. CDR1 is SGHTA, CDR2 FQGNSA, per germline. CDR3 length: 15 amino acids. The ends lost 6 bases at V and 4 bases at J; junction bases unmatched: 8. The chain's CDR3 is CASRLSGGVYNEQFF. The CDR3 DNA is TGTGCCAGCAGGTTAAGCGGGGGCGTTTACAATGAGCAGTTCTTC.

This rearrangement joins TRBV27 to TRBJ2-3; TRBD2 matches at 10 bases. Per the germline V gene, CDR1 is MNHEY and CDR2 is SMNVEV (reference sequence). Germline trimming cut 1 base from V and 2 bases from J; bases unmatched to any gene: 6. CDR3 length equals 17 residues. For the CDR3, the DNA is TGTGCCAGCAGTTTATTGGTAGCGGGGGGAACCACAGATACGCAGTATTTT. It is translated as CASSLLVAGGTTDTQYF.

The chain has TRBV5-1 and TRBJ2-5; 10 bases match TRBD1. V gave up 4 bases and J gave up 4 bases; unmatched junction bases: 16. This CDR3 is 18 amino acids long. The germline V gene encodes CDR1 SGHRS and CDR2 YFSETQ. The CDR3 nucleotides read TGCGCCAGCAGCCCGGAAGTAGACAGGGGGCCCTTGGGAGAGACCCAGTACTTC. This encodes CASSPEVDRGPLGETQYF.

This sequence joins TRBV15 and TRBJ2-7; either TRBD1 or TRBD2 may supply D (6 bases each). Deletions cut 1 base from V and 2 bases from J, with 15 bases between. The CDR3 contains 16 residues. Germline CDR1 LNHNV, CDR2 YYDKDF (reference sequence). The CDR3 coding sequence is TGTGCCACCAGCAGAGCTACAGGGACTCCTCCCTACGAGCAGTACTTC. Amino acid sequence: CATSRATGTPPYEQYF. The full variable domain, with the rest looked up from reference TRBV15 and TRBJ2-7, is DAMVIQNPRYQVTQFGKPVTLSCSQTLNHNVMYWYQQKSSQAPKLLFHYYDKDFNNEADTPDNFQSRRPNTSFCFLDIRSPGLGDTAMYLCATSRATGTPPYEQYFGPGTRLTVT.

The rearrangement uses TRBV5-6 and TRBJ1-5; D unclear. The CDR3 has 10 residues. CDR1 is SGHDT and CDR2 is YYEEEE in the germline V gene. Trimming removed 0 bases from V and 15 bases from J, with 7 bases in between. In DNA form, the CDR3 reads TGTGCCAGCAGCTTGGGCTGCCCGCATTTT. Protein sequence: CASSLGCPHF.

This chain links TRBV30 with TRBJ1-4, with 12 bases that match TRBD1. The CDR3 has 13 residues. Trimming removed 5 bases from V and 7 bases from J; junction bases left unmatched: 2. Germline CDR1 reads GTSNPN; CDR2 reads SVGIG (reference sequence). The CDR3 reads CAWGDRGREKLFF. The CDR3, as DNA: TGTGCCTGGGGGGACAGGGGGCGTGAAAAACTGTTTTTT.

This clone has just a few counts. The DNA for the CDR3 is TGTGCCAGCAGCTTAGCGGAGCGGTCACACAATGAGCAGTTCTTC. It encodes CASSLAERSHNEQFF. This chain links TRBV13 with TRBJ2-1, with D perhaps TRBD2 (5 bases). V was cut by 1 base and J by 5 bases, with 12 bases left in between. CDR1 PRHDT and CDR2 FYEKMQ come from the germline V gene (reference sequence). The CDR3 contains 15 residues.

This rearrangement joins TRBV4-3 to TRBJ1-1, with D possibly matching TRBD1 (6 bases). This CDR3 has 15 residues. The V end was cut by 1 base, the J end by 5 bases, with 14 bases between. CDR1 and CDR2 (germline): LGHNA, YSLEER. In DNA, the CDR3 is TGCGCCAGCAGCCAAGGTCGTAGAGGGGGGACTGAAGCTTTCTTT. Its protein product is CASSQGRRGGTEAFF.

On this clone: Other DNA sequences from this sample encode an identical CDR3 as well. The CDR3 loop reads CSVETDSYNEQFF. CDR3 sequence (DNA): TGCAGCGTTGAAACCGACTCCTACAATGAGCAGTTCTTC. The gene calls are TRBV29-1 and TRBJ2-1; D call uncertain. The germline V gene has CDR1 SQVTM and CDR2 ANQGSEA. CDR3 length: 13 residues. Trimming left V 2 bases short and J 0 bases short, with 5 bases between.

The chain has TRBV13 and TRBJ2-5, with TRBD2 matching 11 bases. CDR1 is PRHDT and CDR2 is FYEKMQ in the germline V gene (reference sequence). The CDR3 contains 14 residues. Trimming removed 4 bases from V and 3 bases from J; junction bases left unmatched: 1. CDR3 region: CASSSGLAEETQYF. The CDR3 DNA follows: TGTGCCAGCAGCTCGGGACTAGCGGAAGAGACCCAGTACTTC.

The chain uses TRBV6-1 and TRBJ2-3; 10 bases are a match to TRBD2. V lost 6 bases, J lost 1 base, and 4 bases stayed unmatched. The CDR3 contains 15 residues. Germline V CDR1 and CDR2: MNHNS, SASEGT. The CDR3, as DNA: TGTGCCAGCAGCCAGCGGGGGGGTGGCACAGATACGCAGTATTTT. Amino acid sequence: CASSQRGGGTDTQYF.

The chain recombines TRBV25-1 with TRBJ1-2; D gene uncertain. Germline loops: CDR1 MGHDK, CDR2 SYGVNS. The ends were cut back, 1 base at V and 8 bases at J, with 17 bases in the middle. The CDR3 contains 15 residues. The CDR3 is CASSESTAWLEGYTF. CDR3 coding DNA: TGTGCCAGCAGTGAATCAACAGCTTGGCTTGAGGGCTACACCTTC.

The gene calls are TRBV29-1 and TRBJ1-2, with 10 nucleotides matching TRBD1. Germline lookup yields CDR1 SQVTM and CDR2 ANQGSEA. The length of the CDR3 is 15 residues. J lost 8 bases, V lost 6 bases, and 15 bases had no gene match. CDR3 coding DNA: TGCAGCGTAGAGAAGGGACAGGGGAGTCTTCAGGGCTACACCTTC. Its translation: CSVEKGQGSLQGYTF.

The chain carries TRBV4-3 and TRBJ1-2; unclear D gene. Between the trimmed V and J ends, which lost 0 bases and 7 bases, there was a span of 21 bases. There are 17 residues in the CDR3. Germline V lookup: CDR1 LGHNA, CDR2 YSLEER. The CDR3 is CASSQDRNQPWPFGYTF. CDR3 DNA: TGCGCCAGCAGCCAAGATCGAAACCAACCCTGGCCCTTTGGCTACACCTTC.

The rearrangement uses TRBV29-1 and TRBJ1-1; TRBD1 matches at 8 bases. Germline V CDR1 and CDR2: SQVTM, ANQGSEA. CDR3 size: 13 residues. J lost 0 bases, V lost 7 bases, and 4 bases had no gene match. DNA of the CDR3: TGCAGCGCCAGGACAGGGATGAACACTGAAGCTTTCTTT. Residues: CSARTGMNTEAFF. The whole variable domain, remainder taken from reference TRBV29-1 and TRBJ1-1, is SAVISQKPSRDICQRGTSLTIQCQVDSQVTMMFWYRQQPGQSLTLIATANQGSEATYESGFVIDKFPISRPNLTFSTLTVSNMSPEDSSIYLCSARTGMNTEAFFGQGTRLTVV.

CDR3 DNA sequence: TGTGCCAGCAGCTTAGGGTCAGAAGGCTACACCTTC. Protein: CASSLGSEGYTF. V usage is TRBV7-9 and J usage is TRBJ1-2, with D unresolved. V was pared by 1 base and J by 8 bases, with 8 bases between. Per germline, CDR1 SEHNR and CDR2 FQNEAQ (reference sequence). The CDR3 spans 12 residues.

The chain carries TRBV25-1 and TRBJ2-1; 7 nucleotides align to TRBD2. This CDR3 contains 15 residues. CDR1 MGHDK and CDR2 SYGVNS come from the germline V gene. V was pared by 3 bases and J by 7 bases, with 9 bases of the junction left unmatched. The CDR3 spells CASSDPAGEGNEQFF. CDR3 coding DNA: TGTGCCAGCAGTGATCCCGCGGGGGAGGGGAATGAGCAGTTCTTC.

This clone was seen a few times. This chain connects TRBV19 to TRBJ2-1, with D perhaps matching TRBD1 or TRBD2 (6 bases each). The germline V gene encodes CDR1 LNHDA and CDR2 SQIVND (reference sequence). The ends were cut back, 3 bases at V and 6 bases at J, with 18 bases in the middle. The CDR3 consists of 16 residues. The chain's CDR3 is CASSIEGRDKFNEQFF. In DNA, the CDR3 is TGTGCCAGTAGTATTGAAGGGCGGGACAAATTCAATGAGCAGTTCTTC.

The gene calls are TRBV9 and TRBJ1-4, with TRBD1 as a possible D gene (6 bases). CDR3 size: 14 residues. V shed 4 bases and J shed 3 bases, with 10 bases lying between them. Germline V gives CDR1 SGDLS, CDR2 YYNGEE. As DNA, the CDR3 is TGTGCCAGCAGCAACAGGGACTCTAATGAAAAACTGTTTTTT. It encodes CASSNRDSNEKLFF. The variable domain in full, with the rest retrieved from reference TRBV9 and TRBJ1-4, is DSGVTQTPKHLITATGQRVTLRCSPRSGDLSVYWYQQSLDQGLQFLIQYYNGEERAKGNILERFSAQQFPDLHSELNLSSLELGDSALYFCASSNRDSNEKLFFGSGTQLSVL.